The 14 T cell receptor beta chains in this list originate from one sample, sequenced in a study of blood T cells in healthy people across ages. Primed by a sample-barcoded 5' primer and a J-beta primer mix, a second PCR proceeded for about 6 to 12 cycles. TCRdb fed the 5' RACE reads into MiXCR, producing one record per CDR3 protein. This table has just under 900,000 distinct CDR3 sequences, about 30% appearing once. Material for sequencing was blood. Source of these receptors: a woman of 80 years or more in good health.

As regards this clonotype: Germline is not matched at one junction end, which may reflect a read error. The chain has TRBV4-1 and TRBJ1-4; D is perhaps TRBD1 (5 bases). CDR1 MGHRA and CDR2 YSYEKL come from the germline V gene. CDR3 length equals 15 residues. CDR3 DNA sequence: TGCGCCAGCAGTCAAGATAAAGGGGACGGTGAAAAACTGTTTTTT. Encoded protein: CASSQDKGDGEKLFF.

Details on this clonotype: Germline and junction disagree at one end, which may indicate a read error. The CDR3 region is CASSPHAGGAGQPRHF. As DNA, the CDR3 is TGTGCCAGCAGCCCCCACGCGGGGGGGGCAGGACAGCCCCGGCATTTT. This chain links TRBV7-2 with TRBJ1-5; possibly TRBD1 for D (6 bases). From germline, CDR1 is SGHTA and CDR2 FQGNSA. The CDR3 runs to 16 residues.

There are many counts of this clonotype. This may stem from a read error, because a much larger clone lies one nucleotide away. The chain combines TRBV24-1 with TRBJ2-3, with 9 bases identical to TRBD2. The length of the CDR3 is 13 residues. Germline CDR1 reads KGHDR; CDR2 reads SFDVKD. After removal of 6 bases from V and 3 bases from J, the junction contained 0 bases not matched to a gene. The CDR3 DNA follows: TGTGCCACCAGTCTAGCGGGGACAGATACGCAGTATTTT. Amino acids: CATSLAGTDTQYF.

This clonotype occurred a few times. The chain is built from TRBV14 and TRBJ2-2; D is unclear. The CDR3 is made up of 12 amino acids. V lost 2 bases, J lost 12 bases, and 10 bases lay in between. Germline V CDR1 and CDR2: SGHDN, FVKESK. CDR3 residues: CASSQPPSQLFF. CDR3 coding DNA: TGTGCCAGCAGCCAACCACCGTCGCAGCTGTTTTTT.

This clonotype was observed at least ten times. The V gene is TRBV7-2, the J gene TRBJ2-3; D remains ambiguous. CDR1 SGHTA and CDR2 FQGNSA come from the germline V gene. This CDR3 is 16 amino acids long. Trimming left V 7 bases short and J 0 bases short, with 17 bases between. This chain's CDR3 is CASTSHGVSSTDTQYF. For the CDR3, the DNA is TGTGCCAGCACCTCACATGGGGTCAGCAGCACAGATACGCAGTATTTT. The complete variable domain, with remaining parts taken from reference TRBV7-2 and TRBJ2-3, reads GAGVSQSPSNKVTEKGKDVELRCDPISGHTALYWYRQSLGQGLEFLIYFQGNSAPDKSGLPSDRFSAERTGGSVSTLTIQRTQQEDSAVYLCASTSHGVSSTDTQYFGPGTRLTVL.

This clonotype was counted many times. The rearrangement links TRBV7-6 to TRBJ2-7, with D possibly being TRBD1 (6 bases). V lost 5 bases and J 2 bases, leaving 10 bases between the germline ends. Germline V lookup: CDR1 SGHVS, CDR2 FNYEAQ. CDR3 size: 13 residues. In DNA, the CDR3 is TGTGCCAGCAGCGCACCAGGGGCCTACGAGCAGTACTTC. Protein product: CASSAPGAYEQYF.

Details on this clonotype: This may stem from a read error, because a much larger clone lies one nucleotide away. V usage is TRBV20-1 and J usage is TRBJ2-7; no firm D call. In germline, CDR1 is DFQATT, CDR2 SNEGSKA (reference sequence). V was clipped by 6 bases and J by 6 bases, with 21 bases between them. The CDR3 loop spans 14 amino acids. The CDR3: CSAPRPRPPCEQYF. CDR3 DNA: TGCAGTGCCCCCAGGCCCAGGCCCCCCTGCGAGCAGTACTTC.

This clonotype was observed a handful of times. The chain combines TRBV11-1 with TRBJ1-4; maybe TRBD1 (6 bases). The V gene lost 5 bases and the J gene lost 8 bases, with 15 bases spanning the gap. The CDR3 sequence is 14 residues long. Germline-derived CDR1 and CDR2 are SGHAT and FQDESV (reference sequence). CDR3 coding DNA: TGTGCCAGCAGCCACGACCCACAGGGAGAAAAACTGTTTTTT. It specifies CASSHDPQGEKLFF.

The chain's CDR3 is CASSRDRNNYGYTF. CDR3 nucleotides: TGTGCCAGCAGCCGGGACAGAAACAACTATGGCTACACCTTC. The chain links TRBV6-5 to TRBJ1-2, with 7 nucleotides matching TRBD1. V shed 6 bases, J shed 2 bases, and the junction held 6 bases outside the gene matches. Germline V lookup: CDR1 MNHEY, CDR2 SVGAGI. The CDR3 spans 14 residues.

The table lists this clonotype with many counts. V is TRBV4-3 and J is TRBJ2-3; no reliable D call. The V and J ends lost 0 bases and 3 bases respectively, with 16 bases between them. The CDR3 is made up of 17 amino acids. Looked up from germline, CDR1 is LGHNA and CDR2 is YSLEER. As DNA, the CDR3 is TGCGCCAGCAGCCAAGACCTCAGGTCCCTTGAGACAGATACGCAGTATTTT. Protein product: CASSQDLRSLETDTQYF.

There are a few counts of this clonotype. This may stem from a read error, because a much larger clone lies one nucleotide away. The DNA for the CDR3 is TGTGCCAGCAGCTCGGACAGGGGGGCATACAATGAGCAGTACTTC. Translated: CASSSDRGAYNEQYF. The chain carries TRBV7-2 and TRBJ2-7, with 10 bases matching TRBD1. The CDR3 has 15 residues. The germline V gene encodes CDR1 SGHTA and CDR2 FQGNSA. Trimming removed 4 bases from V and 7 bases from J; junction bases left unmatched: 10.

The chain has TRBV11-2 and TRBJ1-1; TRBD1 matches at 8 bases. V gave up 4 bases and J gave up 1 base; unmatched junction bases: 5. Looked up from germline, CDR1 is SGHAT and CDR2 is FQNNGV. The CDR3 is 15 amino acids. CDR3 sequence (DNA): TGTGCCAGCAGCTCGACAGGGGCTTCGAACACTGAAGCTTTCTTT. This translates into CASSSTGASNTEAFF.

In its sample, this clonotype was seen a few times. V is TRBV12-3 or TRBV12-4 and J is TRBJ1-3; TRBD1 is a possible D gene (6 bases). The CDR3 totals 15 residues. Trimming took off 6 bases at V and 4 bases at J, with 16 bases between the two ends. The CDR3 sequence is CASRDRGAGGNTIYF. The CDR3 DNA sequence: TGTGCCAGCAGGGATAGGGGGGCGGGCGGAAACACCATATATTTT.

This clonotype was seen repeatedly, ten times or more. This rearrangement joins TRBV29-1 to TRBJ2-3; D might be TRBD2 (7 bases). The length of the CDR3 is 13 residues. Trimming stripped 5 bases from V and 2 bases from J, with 11 bases between. Germline assignment: CDR1 SQVTM and CDR2 ANQGSEA. CDR3 amino acids: CSVWGGATDTQYF. DNA of the CDR3: TGCAGCGTTTGGGGGGGGGCCACAGATACGCAGTATTTT.